This is a list of T cell receptor beta chains from one sample in a study of T cell changes during pregnancy in multiple sclerosis. TCRdb's table, derived via immunoSEQ multiplex PCR, lists solely in-frame clones and lacks some. The repertoire holds roughly 69,000 clones, 90% to 95% seen once, with more than 1.4% in the top ten. The specimen was peripheral blood, collected after pregnancy. These receptors came from a female donor with multiple sclerosis, enrolled in a pregnancy study. Both conserved end residues are trimmed from each CDR3. A D gene is named only where the DNA matches it firmly.

d_call: NA; v_call: TRBV5-1; j_call: TRBJ2-7; cdr3_aa: ASSLAPENALEQY
d_call: TRBD2; v_call: TRBV5-1; j_call: TRBJ2-3; cdr3_aa: ASTVGLAGSTDTQY
d_call: NA; v_call: TRBV7-7; j_call: TRBJ2-5; cdr3_aa: ASSPRPSGETQY
d_call: NA; v_call: TRBV6-5; j_call: TRBJ2-7; cdr3_aa: ASSRYSTYEQY
d_call: NA; v_call: TRBV15; j_call: TRBJ2-3; cdr3_aa: ATSRVGAVDTQY
d_call: TRBD1; v_call: TRBV27; j_call: TRBJ2-7; cdr3_aa: ASRPGQGTYEQY
d_call: NA; v_call: TRBV5-8; j_call: TRBJ1-1; cdr3_aa: ASSKGEGTEAF
d_call: TRBD2; v_call: TRBV6-1; j_call: TRBJ2-7; cdr3_aa: ASSPRTSGAYEQY
d_call: NA; v_call: TRBV27; j_call: TRBJ2-1; cdr3_aa: ASSLSTYYEQF
d_call: NA; v_call: TRBV6-5; j_call: TRBJ2-3; cdr3_aa: ASSYGIEGGWDTQY
d_call: TRBD2; v_call: TRBV19; j_call: TRBJ2-7; cdr3_aa: ASSMTSGHYEQY
d_call: TRBD2; v_call: TRBV28; j_call: TRBJ2-7; cdr3_aa: ASSFSLGGGSYEQY
d_call: NA; v_call: TRBV7-2; j_call: TRBJ1-5; cdr3_aa: ASSLAGALNQPQH
d_call: NA; v_call: TRBV27; j_call: TRBJ2-7; cdr3_aa: ASSPSLGEVLSYEQY
d_call: TRBD1; v_call: TRBV6-4; j_call: TRBJ2-1; cdr3_aa: ASSETPTGAYNEQF
d_call: NA; v_call: TRBV2; j_call: TRBJ1-4; cdr3_aa: ASSDPATNEKLF
d_call: NA; v_call: TRBV23-1; j_call: TRBJ2-1; cdr3_aa: ASSQLYRARGYNEQF